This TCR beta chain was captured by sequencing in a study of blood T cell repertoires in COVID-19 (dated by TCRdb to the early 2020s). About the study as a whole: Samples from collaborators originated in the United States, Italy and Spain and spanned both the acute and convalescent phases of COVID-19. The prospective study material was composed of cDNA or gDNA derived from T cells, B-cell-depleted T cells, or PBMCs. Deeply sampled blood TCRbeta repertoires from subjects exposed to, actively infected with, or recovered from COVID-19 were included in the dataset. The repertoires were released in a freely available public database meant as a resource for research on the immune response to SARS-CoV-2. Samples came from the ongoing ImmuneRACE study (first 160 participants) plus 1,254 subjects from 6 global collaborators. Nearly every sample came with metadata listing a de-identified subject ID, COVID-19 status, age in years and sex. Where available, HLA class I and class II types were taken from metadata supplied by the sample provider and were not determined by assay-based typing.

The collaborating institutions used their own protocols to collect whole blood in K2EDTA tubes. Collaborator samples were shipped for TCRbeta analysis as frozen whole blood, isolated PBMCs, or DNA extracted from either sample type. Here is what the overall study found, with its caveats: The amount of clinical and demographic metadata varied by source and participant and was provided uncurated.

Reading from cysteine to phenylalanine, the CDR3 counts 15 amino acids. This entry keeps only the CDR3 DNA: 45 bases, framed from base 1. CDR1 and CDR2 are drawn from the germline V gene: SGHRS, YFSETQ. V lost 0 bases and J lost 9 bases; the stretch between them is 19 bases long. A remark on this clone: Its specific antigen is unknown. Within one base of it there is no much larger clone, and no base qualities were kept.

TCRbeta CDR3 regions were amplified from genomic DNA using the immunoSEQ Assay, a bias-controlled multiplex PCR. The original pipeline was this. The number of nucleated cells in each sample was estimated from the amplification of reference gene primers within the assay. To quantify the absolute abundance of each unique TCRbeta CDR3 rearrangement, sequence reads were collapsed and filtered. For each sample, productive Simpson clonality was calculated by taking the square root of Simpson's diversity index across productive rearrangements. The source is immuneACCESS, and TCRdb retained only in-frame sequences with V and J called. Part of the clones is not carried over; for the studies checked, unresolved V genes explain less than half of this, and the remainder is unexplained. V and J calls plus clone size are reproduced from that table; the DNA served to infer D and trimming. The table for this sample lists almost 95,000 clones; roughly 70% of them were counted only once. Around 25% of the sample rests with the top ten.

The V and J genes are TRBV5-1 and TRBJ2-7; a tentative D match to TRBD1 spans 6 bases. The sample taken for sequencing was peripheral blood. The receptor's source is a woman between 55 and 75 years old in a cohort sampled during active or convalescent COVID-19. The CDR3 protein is CASSLGQGSYAVQYF. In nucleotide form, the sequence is TGCGCCAGCAGCTTGGGTCAGGGGTCCTACGCTGTGCAGTACTTC.